Following are 16 T cell receptor beta chains from one sample sequenced in a study of beta chain features in type 1 diabetes. TCRB transcripts that were expressed got sequenced, as all of the isolated RNA had been reverse transcribed. This table comes from immunoSEQ multiplex PCR, and its TCRdb copy is limited to in-frame clones, with some not included. The sample includes hundreds of thousands of clones, 15% to 17% of them seen just once. Sequencing input: naive CD4+ T cells from blood. The receptors were sampled from a man younger than 30 in good health.

In this sample, this clone turned up a few times. The gene calls are TRBV15 and TRBJ2-7, with 10 bases identical to TRBD2. The CDR3 runs to 13 residues. The trim removed 11 bases at V and 2 bases at J, leaving 6 bases unmatched. Germline CDR1 LNHNV, CDR2 YYDKDF (reference sequence). The CDR3 region has the DNA TGTGCCTCTCAGCGGGAGGGCCCCTACGAGCAGTACTTC. It codes for CASQREGPYEQYF.

This chain links TRBV6-4 with TRBJ1-2; TRBD1 matches at 9 bases. V was pared by 3 bases and J by 8 bases, with 4 bases of the junction left unmatched. Germline CDR1 and CDR2: MRHNA and SNTAGT. CDR3 length: 13 amino acids. In DNA, the CDR3 is TGTGCCAGCAGTGAGGGGACAGGGCAAGGCTACACCTTC. It codes for CASSEGTGQGYTF.

This clone was observed a few times. For the CDR3, the DNA is TGTGCCAGCAGTGACATAAGGACAGGGGCAGATACGCAGTATTTT. It codes for CASSDIRTGADTQYF. The J gene is TRBJ2-3, the V gene TRBV6-1; the match to TRBD1 covers 9 bases. Germline V gene data show CDR1 as MNHNS and CDR2 as SASEGT. V dropped 3 bases and J dropped 4; count of bases not matched to a gene: 5. This CDR3 spans 15 amino acids.

V is TRBV14 and J is TRBJ1-4; D is ambiguous. Trimming left V 5 bases short and J 8 bases short, with 21 bases between. This CDR3 has 16 amino acids. Germline CDR1 is SGHDN and CDR2 is FVKESK. The CDR3 here is CASSGRVGRQGEKLFF. DNA of the CDR3: TGTGCCAGCAGCGGGCGCGTAGGGCGCCAAGGAGAAAAACTGTTTTTT.

V usage is TRBV10-3 and J usage is TRBJ2-7, with D perhaps matching TRBD1 (7 bases). Germline CDR1 reads ENHRY; CDR2 reads SYGVKD. The CDR3 covers 13 residues. The V end was cut by 9 bases, the J end by 3 bases, with 15 bases between. Here the CDR3 reads CAISRGEYYEQYF. The CDR3 region has the DNA TGTGCCATAAGCAGGGGGGAATACTACGAGCAGTACTTC.

This sequence joins TRBV9 and TRBJ1-2, with D perhaps TRBD1 (6 bases). This CDR3 contains 14 residues. Germline CDR1 SGDLS, CDR2 YYNGEE. With 0 bases removed from V and 4 bases from J, the gap between germline ends came to 10 bases. The CDR3 bases are TGTGCCAGCAGCGTAGCCTCGGACAGCTATGGCTACACCTTC. This sequence encodes CASSVASDSYGYTF.

This clone was detected a few times. The rearrangement joins TRBV14 to TRBJ2-7; unclear D gene. This CDR3 has 11 residues. With 2 bases removed from V and 5 bases from J, the gap between germline ends came to 4 bases. Germline values: CDR1 SGHDN, CDR2 FVKESK. Written as DNA, the CDR3 is TGTGCCAGCAGCCAAAGGAACGAGCAGTACTTC. It encodes CASSQRNEQYF.

The CDR3 region is CASSWGGAQGTDTQYF. In DNA form, the CDR3 reads TGTGCCAGCAGCTGGGGGGGGGCTCAGGGCACAGATACGCAGTATTTT. The rearrangement links TRBV5-4 to TRBJ2-3, with D possibly TRBD2 on 7 matching bases. The CDR3 is made up of 16 amino acids. V was shortened by 3 bases and J by 1 base, with 15 bases between the two germline ends. CDR1 SGHNT and CDR2 YYREEE come from the germline V gene (reference sequence).

The rearrangement uses TRBV29-1 and TRBJ1-4; D gene unclear. The CDR3 is 13 amino acids. Germline V gives CDR1 SQVTM, CDR2 ANQGSEA. Trimming removed 7 bases from V and 5 bases from J, with 14 bases in between. The CDR3 here is CSAQLGLNEKLFF. The CDR3 DNA reads TGCAGCGCCCAATTAGGGTTAAATGAAAAACTGTTTTTT. Filled out from reference TRBV29-1 and TRBJ1-4, the complete variable domain reads SAVISQKPSRDICQRGTSLTIQCQVDSQVTMMFWYRQQPGQSLTLIATANQGSEATYESGFVIDKFPISRPNLTFSTLTVSNMSPEDSSIYLCSAQLGLNEKLFFGSGTQLSVL.

V is TRBV6-5 and J is TRBJ1-4; 9 bases fit TRBD1. Germline V gene lookup returns CDR1 MNHEY and CDR2 SVGAGI. After removal of 6 bases from V and 7 bases from J, the junction contained 9 bases not matched to a gene. CDR3 size: 15 residues. The CDR3 region is CASRADRGLAEKLFF. The CDR3 nucleotides read TGTGCCAGCAGAGCGGACAGGGGTTTGGCTGAAAAACTGTTTTTT.

The CDR3 DNA reads TGTGCCAGCAGCCAGAGTCGACAGGGAAATGAAAAACTGTTTTTT. Translating it yields CASSQSRQGNEKLFF. The V gene is TRBV7-2, the J gene TRBJ1-4, with TRBD1 identical over 7 bases. V gave up 5 bases and J gave up 5 bases; unmatched junction bases: 8. The CDR3 extends over 15 amino acids. The germline CDR1 and CDR2 sequences are SGHTA and FQGNSA.

There are a few counts of this clone. The chain is built from TRBV6-6 and TRBJ1-1; 9 bases align to TRBD1. Germline CDR1 is MNHNY and CDR2 is SVGAGI (reference sequence). There are 15 residues in the CDR3. J was trimmed by 4 bases and V by 5 bases; bases with no gene match: 8. DNA of the CDR3: TGTGCCAGCAGTAGCAGGGGACAGGGTATCACTGAAGCTTTCTTT. Encoded protein: CASSSRGQGITEAFF.

V usage is TRBV5-4 and J usage is TRBJ2-5; D not certain. Germline V gives CDR1 SGHNT, CDR2 YYREEE (reference sequence). V lost 0 bases and J 5 bases, leaving 14 bases between the germline ends. The CDR3 runs 15 residues. The CDR3 here is CASSLAPSSWETQYF. CDR3 coding DNA: TGTGCCAGCAGCTTGGCTCCCTCGAGCTGGGAGACCCAGTACTTC.

This clone was counted only a few times. V and J are TRBV14 and TRBJ1-2, with a tentative D call TRBD1 (5 bases). The CDR3 runs to 15 residues. Trimming pared 4 bases from V and 2 bases from J, leaving 14 bases between. CDR1 and CDR2 from the germline V gene are SGHDN and FVKESK. Written as DNA, the CDR3 is TGTGCCAGCAGCCCGCCCCGGGACGCAAACTATGGCTACACCTTC. Translating gives CASSPPRDANYGYTF.

This clone has only a few counts. The chain has TRBV11-1 and TRBJ2-6; the D is unclear. The CDR3 consists of 14 residues. Trimming shortened V by 3 bases and J by 2 bases, and 5 bases separated the two germline ends. Germline lookup yields CDR1 SGHAT and CDR2 FQDESV (reference sequence). The CDR3 loop reads CASSFGPGANVLTF. The CDR3 DNA is TGTGCCAGCAGCTTTGGTCCTGGGGCCAACGTCCTGACTTTC.

This clone occurred a few times. CDR3 sequence reads: CAWSRWGTGGKLNYGYTF. The CDR3 nucleotides are TGTGCCTGGAGTCGATGGGGGACAGGGGGCAAACTTAACTATGGCTACACCTTC. This chain connects TRBV30 to TRBJ1-2, with 12 bases aligning to TRBD1. With 2 bases clipped from V and 1 base from J, the junction kept 11 bases outside the gene matches. This CDR3 contains 18 residues. Germline assignment: CDR1 GTSNPN and CDR2 SVGIG (reference sequence).